This is a list of T cell receptor beta chains from one sample in a study of T cell responses to AZD1222 COVID-19 vaccine. The protocol was immunoSEQ multiplex PCR, while the TCRdb copy is restricted to in-frame clones and leaves out a portion. This table has approximately 150,000 clones, about 90% appearing once. Here the sequenced sample was peripheral blood, taken 28 days after the second AZD1222 dose. The receptors were gathered from an adult who received the AZD1222 COVID-19 vaccine. Each CDR3 is given with its conserved first and last residue. The D gene is left open where the match is weak. A row's size may be missing; if present it is once, few, many or a size class.

CDR3 length: 17
clone size: NA
V gene: TRBV4-2
D gene: NA
J gene: TRBJ2-1
CDR3 DNA: TGTGCCAGCAGCCAAGAAGGGGGGACGCCCAACTACAATGAGCAGTTCTTC
CDR3 protein: CASSQEGGTPNYNEQFF

CDR3 length: 13
clone size: once
V gene: TRBV30
D gene: NA
J gene: TRBJ2-3
CDR3 DNA: TGTGCCTGGATGGGGCGGAGCACAGATACGCAGTATTTT
CDR3 protein: CAWMGRSTDTQYF

CDR3 length: 14
clone size: NA
V gene: TRBV3-1/TRBV3-2
D gene: NA
J gene: TRBJ1-2
CDR3 DNA: TGTGCCAGCAGCCAAGAAGGCAGATACTATGGCTACACCTTC
CDR3 protein: CASSQEGRYYGYTF

CDR3 length: 13
clone size: NA
V gene: TRBV7-2
D gene: TRBD1
J gene: TRBJ1-5
CDR3 DNA: TGTGCCAGCAGCTTGGACAGGGATCAGCCCCAGCATTTT
CDR3 protein: CASSLDRDQPQHF

CDR3 length: 15
clone size: once
V gene: TRBV9
D gene: NA
J gene: TRBJ2-3
CDR3 DNA: TGTGCCAGCAGCGTAGGGGCCCAGGGAATGGATACGCAGTATTTT
CDR3 protein: CASSVGAQGMDTQYF

CDR3 length: 14
clone size: NA
V gene: TRBV27
D gene: TRBD1
J gene: TRBJ2-7
CDR3 DNA: TGTGCCAGCAGTAGCCCCGGGACAGCCTACGAGCAGTACTTC
CDR3 protein: CASSSPGTAYEQYF

CDR3 length: 13
clone size: NA
V gene: TRBV7-2
D gene: NA
J gene: TRBJ1-2
CDR3 DNA: TGTGCCAGCAGTGGCGGGGAGGGTTGGGGCTACACCTTC
CDR3 protein: CASSGGEGWGYTF

CDR3 length: 13
clone size: NA
V gene: TRBV18
D gene: NA
J gene: TRBJ1-5
CDR3 DNA: TGTGCCAGCTCGATAGGTAGCAATCAGCCCCAGCATTTT
CDR3 protein: CASSIGSNQPQHF

CDR3 length: 17
clone size: NA
V gene: TRBV5-6
D gene: TRBD2
J gene: TRBJ2-3
CDR3 DNA: TGTGCCAGCAGCCCTGGACTAGCGGGGGATCTAACAGATACGCAGTATTTT
CDR3 protein: CASSPGLAGDLTDTQYF

CDR3 length: 16
clone size: NA
V gene: TRBV19
D gene: TRBD2
J gene: TRBJ2-1
CDR3 DNA: TGTGCCAGTAGTATAGTTTTGGGGGGGAGTTACAATGAGCAGTTCTTC
CDR3 protein: CASSIVLGGSYNEQFF

CDR3 length: 14
clone size: once
V gene: TRBV7-9
D gene: TRBD1
J gene: TRBJ1-3
CDR3 DNA: TGTGCCAGCAGCTTCACGACAGGGGCGAACACCATATATTTT
CDR3 protein: CASSFTTGANTIYF

CDR3 length: 14
clone size: NA
V gene: TRBV6-6
D gene: TRBD1
J gene: TRBJ1-4
CDR3 DNA: TGTGCCAGCACTAAGGGGGACAGGATAGAAAAACTGTTTTTT
CDR3 protein: CASTKGDRIEKLFF

CDR3 length: 16
clone size: NA
V gene: TRBV28
D gene: TRBD1
J gene: TRBJ1-1
CDR3 DNA: TGTGCCAGCAGTCCGTTTCCGGGACAGAGTAACACTGAAGCTTTCTTT
CDR3 protein: CASSPFPGQSNTEAFF

CDR3 length: 12
clone size: NA
V gene: TRBV7-2
D gene: TRBD2
J gene: TRBJ2-5
CDR3 DNA: TGTGCCAGCGGCAGCGGGGCGAAGACCCAGTACTTC
CDR3 protein: CASGSGAKTQYF

CDR3 length: 20
clone size: NA
V gene: TRBV14
D gene: TRBD2
J gene: TRBJ2-1
CDR3 DNA: TGTGCCAGCAGCCAGGGGACTAGCGGGGGCCCATGGAGCTCCTACAATGAGCAGTTCTTC
CDR3 protein: CASSQGTSGGPWSSYNEQFF

CDR3 length: 14
clone size: few
V gene: TRBV7-9
D gene: NA
J gene: TRBJ2-2
CDR3 DNA: TGTGCCAGCCTCCGGACAGAAGTTCCCGGGGAGCTGTTTTTT
CDR3 protein: CASLRTEVPGELFF

CDR3 length: 16
clone size: NA
V gene: TRBV9
D gene: NA
J gene: TRBJ1-2
CDR3 DNA: TGTGCCAGCAGCGTAGAAGCCAGAAGGGACCCCTATGGCTACACCTTC
CDR3 protein: CASSVEARRDPYGYTF

CDR3 length: 15
clone size: NA
V gene: TRBV5-1
D gene: NA
J gene: TRBJ2-6
CDR3 DNA: TGCGCCAGCGGCGTAACGGGGACTGGGGCCAACGTCCTGACTTTC
CDR3 protein: CASGVTGTGANVLTF

CDR3 length: 16
clone size: NA
V gene: TRBV5-4
D gene: TRBD2
J gene: TRBJ2-7
CDR3 DNA: TGTGCCAGCAGCTTGATGGGTAGCGGGAGTTTTTACGAGCAGTACTTC
CDR3 protein: CASSLMGSGSFYEQYF

CDR3 length: 16
clone size: NA
V gene: TRBV9
D gene: NA
J gene: TRBJ1-5
CDR3 DNA: TGTGCCAGCAGCGCCGACACAGGTATGGGCAATCAGCCCCAGCATTTT
CDR3 protein: CASSADTGMGNQPQHF

CDR3 length: 15
clone size: NA
V gene: TRBV12-5
D gene: NA
J gene: TRBJ2-2
CDR3 DNA: TGTGCTAGTGGTTTGGGGACCTCCAACACCGGGGAGCTGTTTTTT
CDR3 protein: CASGLGTSNTGELFF

CDR3 length: 12
clone size: NA
V gene: TRBV20-1
D gene: NA
J gene: TRBJ2-1
CDR3 DNA: TGCAGTGCTAGTAGTGGCTACAATGAGCAGTTCTTC
CDR3 protein: CSASSGYNEQFF